Listed here are 4 T cell receptor beta chains from one sample, sequenced in a study of CD8+ T cells in alopecia areata. Treatment defined: oral pan-JAK inhibitor, 5-10 mg twice daily. TCR sequencing used cDNA made by reverse transcription of extracted RNA. Libraries were prepared by immunoSEQ multiplex PCR; TCRdb keeps only in-frame clonotypes and omits some of them. The sample lists roughly 100,000 clones, more than 75% occurring once. The starting material was CD8+ T cells sorted from blood, obtained at approximately week 30, from a patient treated with tofacitinib. These receptors came from a human donor with alopecia areata.

The V gene is TRBV19, the J gene TRBJ1-5; the match to TRBD1 covers 9 bases. Germline CDR1 is LNHDA and CDR2 is SQIVND (reference sequence). Trimming cost V 4 bases and J 6 bases; bases outside gene matches: 7. The CDR3 spans 15 residues. Here the CDR3 DNA reads TGTGCCAGTAGTACCGGGACAGGGTTCGGTCAGCCCCAGCATTTT. Protein product: CASSTGTGFGQPQHF. Full variable domain (remainder filled in from reference TRBV19 and TRBJ1-5): DGGITQSPKYLFRKEGQNVTLSCEQNLNHDAMYWYRQDPGQGLRLIYYSQIVNDFQKGDIAEGYSVSREKKESFPLTVTSAQKNPTAFYLCASSTGTGFGQPQHFGDGTRLSIL.

The genes are TRBV9 and TRBJ2-3; D ambiguous. Germline CDR1 SGDLS, CDR2 YYNGEE. The CDR3 consists of 13 residues. Trimming removed 4 bases from V and 5 bases from J, with 11 bases in between. The CDR3 loop is CASSPPGEDTQYF. The CDR3 DNA reads TGTGCCAGCAGCCCACCCGGAGAAGATACGCAGTATTTT.

To note about this clone: Relative to the germline gene, one junction end is altered; a read error may explain this. The genes are TRBV19 and TRBJ2-7, with TRBD1 matching 8 bases. This CDR3 spans 13 amino acids. The germline V gene encodes CDR1 LNHDA and CDR2 SQIVND (reference sequence). The CDR3 protein is CASSPRQGYEQCF. CDR3 coding DNA: TGTGCCAGTAGTCCGCGACAGGGGTACGAGCAGTGCTTC.

This chain joins TRBV5-1 and TRBJ2-5; 10 positions agree with TRBD2. CDR1 is SGHRS and CDR2 is YFSETQ in the germline V gene. CDR3 length: 15 amino acids. With V trimmed by 5 bases and J by 2 bases, 6 bases remained unmatched. CDR3 residues: CASSSPGLAQETQYF. CDR3 coding DNA: TGCGCCAGCAGTAGCCCGGGACTAGCGCAAGAGACCCAGTACTTC.